The 18 T cell receptor beta chains reported below all come from one sample, sequenced in a study of shared clonotypes between healthy human individuals. Data came from immunoSEQ multiplex PCR; TCRdb stores just in-frame clones and leaves some out. Altogether about 110,000 clones are present, approximately 70% being singletons, with the ten largest covering about 25%. Specimen: memory CD8+ T cells sorted from blood. Specified subset: CD45RO+ cells pooled with CCR7-negative TemRA cells. These receptor sequences come from a woman under 40 in good health.

Notes on this clone: The junction departs from the called germline gene at one end, perhaps through a read error. The identical CDR3 is also encoded by other nucleotide sequences in the sample. This chain connects TRBV5-1 to TRBJ2-6; 11 nucleotides align to TRBD2. Germline CDR1 reads SGHRS; CDR2 reads YFSETQ. The CDR3 has 18 residues. CDR3 in amino acids: CASSELAGGPVGANVLTF. Here the CDR3 DNA reads TGCGCCAGCAGCGAATTAGCGGGAGGGCCGGTTGGGGCCAACGTCCTGACTTTT.

The chain recombines TRBV7-9 with TRBJ1-4; D not resolved. The V gene's germline CDR1 is SEHNR and CDR2 FQNEAQ (reference sequence). The CDR3 is 14 residues long. V lost 4 bases and J 8 bases, leaving 14 bases between the germline ends. The CDR3 is CASSSEGLWEKLFF. In DNA form, the CDR3 reads TGTGCCAGCAGCTCCGAAGGGTTATGGGAAAAACTGTTTTTT.

The gene calls are TRBV27 and TRBJ2-5; the D is unclear. Trimming removed 6 bases at V and 4 bases at J, with 18 bases between. The length of the CDR3 is 15 residues. Germline V gene sequence: CDR1 MNHEY, CDR2 SMNVEV (reference sequence). CDR3 sequence: CASSPGWYPGETQYF. In DNA, the CDR3 is TGTGCCAGCAGCCCCGGCTGGTATCCCGGAGAGACCCAGTACTTC.

V and J are TRBV21-1 and TRBJ2-7; TRBD1, the table's D call, lacks a check against the DNA. TRBV21-1 is a known pseudogene. The CDR3 length is 15 residues. CDR3 amino acids: CASSKLQETSYEQYF. The CDR3 DNA is TGTGCCAGCAGCAAGTTACAGGAGACCTCCTACGAGCAGTACTTC.

To note about this clone: A read error likely explains this, since a far larger clone differs by one base. The J gene is TRBJ2-6, the V gene TRBV6-1; no clear D. Deletions cut 6 bases from V and 0 bases from J, with 9 bases between. The length of the CDR3 is 15 residues. Germline V CDR1 and CDR2: MNHNS, SASEGT. CDR3 residues: CASSFYFSGANVLTF. In DNA form, the CDR3 reads TGTGCCAGCAGCTTCTACTTCTCTGGGGCCAACGTCCTGACTTTC.

The V and J genes are TRBV25-1 and TRBJ2-7; the D gene could be TRBD1 or TRBD2 (5 bases each). Trimming shortened V by 2 bases and J by 6 bases, and 14 bases separated the two germline ends. The CDR3 runs to 14 residues. Germline assignment: CDR1 MGHDK and CDR2 SYGVNS. DNA of the CDR3: TGTGCCAGCAGTGAAGGGGTATCAGGGAGCGAGCAGTACTTC. Protein: CASSEGVSGSEQYF.

The rearrangement joins TRBV5-1 to TRBJ2-1; weak D call: TRBD2 (6 bases). Germline CDR1 is SGHRS and CDR2 is YFSETQ. CDR3 length: 16 amino acids. Between the trimmed V and J ends, which lost 4 bases and 0 bases, there was a span of 14 bases. This CDR3 reads CASSGSGTRSYNEQFF. Written as DNA, the CDR3 is TGCGCCAGCAGCGGATCCGGGACTCGCTCCTACAATGAGCAGTTCTTC.

The V call is TRBV4-2, the J call TRBJ2-1; 10 bases fit TRBD2. In germline, CDR1 is LGHNA, CDR2 YNFKEQ. There are 15 residues in the CDR3. Germline trimming cut 5 bases from V and 6 bases from J; bases unmatched to any gene: 7. The DNA of the CDR3 is TGTGCCAGCAGCTTGGATAGCGGGAGGTCCAATGAGCAGTTCTTC. Translation: CASSLDSGRSNEQFF.

Only a few counts were recorded for this clone. This chain links TRBV9 with TRBJ1-1; possibly TRBD1 for D (6 bases). Germline CDR1 SGDLS, CDR2 YYNGEE. The CDR3 runs to 12 residues. The V and J ends lost 4 bases and 6 bases respectively, with 10 bases between them. CDR3 sequence reads: CASSPTGSEAFF. The DNA of the CDR3 is TGTGCCAGCAGCCCTACAGGGTCTGAAGCTTTCTTT.

The V call is TRBV4-2, the J call TRBJ2-1, with unresolved D. V lost 0 bases, J lost 4 bases, and 13 bases lay in between. There are 16 residues in the CDR3. CDR1 is LGHNA and CDR2 is YNFKEQ in the germline V gene. CDR3 protein: CASSQEGSSGYNEQFF. The DNA of the CDR3 is TGTGCCAGCAGCCAAGAAGGTAGCTCCGGTTACAATGAGCAGTTCTTC.

V usage is TRBV7-8 and J usage is TRBJ1-1; maybe TRBD1 (5 bases). The CDR3 runs to 14 residues. The germline V gene has CDR1 SGHVS and CDR2 FQNEAQ. The ends were cut back, 3 bases at V and 4 bases at J, with 12 bases in the middle. The CDR3 here is CASSLGRVPTEAFF. CDR3 coding DNA: TGTGCCAGCAGCTTGGGGCGGGTCCCCACTGAAGCTTTCTTT.

The chain has TRBV7-3 and TRBJ2-1; TRBD2 matches at 10 bases. The CDR3 sequence is 15 residues long. V lost 2 bases, J lost 8 bases, and 6 bases stayed unmatched. CDR1 is SGHTA and CDR2 is FQGTGA in the germline V gene. This CDR3 reads CASSLEAGGPYEQFF. CDR3 DNA: TGTGCCAGCAGCTTAGAAGCGGGAGGGCCCTATGAGCAGTTCTTC.

V gene TRBV7-6 combines with J gene TRBJ1-4; D is uncertain. The CDR3 loop spans 18 amino acids. The germline V gene has CDR1 SGHVS and CDR2 FNYEAQ. Trimming took off 2 bases at V and 1 base at J, with 17 bases between the two ends. Here the CDR3 reads CASSLSRVLTKTNEKLFF. CDR3 nucleotide sequence: TGTGCCAGCAGCTTATCTCGGGTTTTGACCAAAACTAATGAAAAACTGTTTTTT.

This clone was picked up a small number of times. The rearrangement joins TRBV6-1 to TRBJ1-2; TRBD1 might be the D (5 bases). Germline CDR1 and CDR2: MNHNS and SASEGT. The length of the CDR3 is 13 residues. Between the trimmed V and J ends, which lost 4 bases and 4 bases, there was a span of 10 bases. DNA of the CDR3: TGTGCCAGCAGTGTAGACAGCATCTATGGCTACACCTTC. It yields the protein CASSVDSIYGYTF.

V usage is TRBV2 and J usage is TRBJ2-7, with 7 bases that match TRBD2. V shed 1 base and J 3 bases; nucleotides not matched to a gene: 12. The CDR3 is 17 amino acids. Germline V CDR1 and CDR2: SNHLY, FYNNEI. CDR3 DNA: TGTGCCAGCAGTGAAGGGAAAGGTGGGAGGGCCCTCTACGAGCAGTACTTC. Its protein product is CASSEGKGGRALYEQYF. The full variable domain, with the rest looked up from reference TRBV2 and TRBJ2-7, is EPEVTQTPSHQVTQMGQEVILRCVPISNHLYFYWYRQILGQKVEFLVSFYNNEISEKSEIFDDQFSVERPDGSNFTLKIRSTKLEDSAMYFCASSEGKGGRALYEQYFGPGTRLTVT.

V is TRBV27 and J is TRBJ2-7, with 8 bases aligning to TRBD1. The CDR3 length is 13 residues. The junction had 8 bases not matched to a gene; V was cut back by 7 bases and J by 6 bases. CDR1 is MNHEY, CDR2 SMNVEV, per germline (reference sequence). The CDR3 is CASTPTGAGEQYF. CDR3 DNA sequence: TGTGCCAGCACCCCGACAGGGGCCGGCGAGCAGTACTTC.

This clone appeared a few times. The chain carries TRBV15 and TRBJ2-1; D gene unclear. The CDR3 consists of 15 residues. The germline V gene encodes CDR1 LNHNV and CDR2 YYDKDF (reference sequence). Trimming took 0 bases from V and 3 from J, leaving 9 bases between them. In DNA form, the CDR3 reads TGTGCCACCAGCAGAGAGGTGGGAAGCTACAATGAGCAGTTCTTC. Protein product: CATSREVGSYNEQFF.

The rearrangement uses TRBV7-6 and TRBJ2-5; no clear D. The CDR3 contains 12 residues. V was cut by 3 bases and J by 1 base, with 3 bases left in between. CDR1 and CDR2 from the germline V gene are SGHVS and FNYEAQ. CDR3: CASSLLQETQYF. CDR3 DNA sequence: TGTGCCAGCAGCTTGCTCCAAGAGACCCAGTACTTC.